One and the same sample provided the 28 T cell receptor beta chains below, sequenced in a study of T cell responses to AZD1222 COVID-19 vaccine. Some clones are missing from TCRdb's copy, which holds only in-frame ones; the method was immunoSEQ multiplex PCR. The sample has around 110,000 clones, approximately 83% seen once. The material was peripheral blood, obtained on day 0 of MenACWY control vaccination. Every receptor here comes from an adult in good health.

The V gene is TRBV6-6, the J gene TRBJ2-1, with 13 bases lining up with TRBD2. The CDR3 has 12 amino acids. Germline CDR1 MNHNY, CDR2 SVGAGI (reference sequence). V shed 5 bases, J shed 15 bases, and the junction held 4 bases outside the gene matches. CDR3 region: CASSLRTSGGFF. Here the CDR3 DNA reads TGTGCCAGCAGTCTCCGGACTAGCGGGGGGTTCTTC.

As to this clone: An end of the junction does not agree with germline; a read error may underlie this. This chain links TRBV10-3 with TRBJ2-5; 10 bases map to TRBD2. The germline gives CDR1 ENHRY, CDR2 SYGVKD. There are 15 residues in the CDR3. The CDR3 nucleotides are TGTGCCATCAGTGAGATAGCGGGGGGCCAAGAGGCCCAGTACTTC. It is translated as CAISEIAGGQEAQYF.

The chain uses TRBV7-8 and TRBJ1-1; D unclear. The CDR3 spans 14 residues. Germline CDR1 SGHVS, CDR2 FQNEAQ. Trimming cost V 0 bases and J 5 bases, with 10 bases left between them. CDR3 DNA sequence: TGTGCCAGCAGCTTAGCGCCTGCTAGTACTGAAGCTTTCTTT. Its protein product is CASSLAPASTEAFF.

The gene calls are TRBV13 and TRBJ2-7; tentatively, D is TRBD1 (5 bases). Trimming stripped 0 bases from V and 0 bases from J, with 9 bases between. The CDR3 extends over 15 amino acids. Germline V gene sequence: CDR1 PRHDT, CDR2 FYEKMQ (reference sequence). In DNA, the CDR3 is TGTGCCAGCAGCTTAGGGTACAGGCGCTCCTACGAGCAGTACTTC. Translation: CASSLGYRRSYEQYF.

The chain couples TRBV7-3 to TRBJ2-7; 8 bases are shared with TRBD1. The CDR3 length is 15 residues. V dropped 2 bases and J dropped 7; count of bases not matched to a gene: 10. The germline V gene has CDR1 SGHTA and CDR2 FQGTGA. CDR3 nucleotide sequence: TGTGCCAGCAGCTTAGCGGGACAGGCCCAGGGGGAGCAGTACTTC. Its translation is CASSLAGQAQGEQYF. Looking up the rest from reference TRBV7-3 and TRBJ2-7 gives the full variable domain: GAGVSQTPSNKVTEKGKYVELRCDPISGHTALYWYRQSLGQGPEFLIYFQGTGAADDSGLPNDRFFAVRPEGSVSTLKIQRTERGDSAVYLCASSLAGQAQGEQYFGPGTRLTVT.

The CDR3 bases are TGTGCCACCCGAAGCCAACCGGGACAACATTATACGCAGTATTTT. Protein sequence: CATRSQPGQHYTQYF. V usage is TRBV6-5 and J usage is TRBJ2-3; D is perhaps TRBD1 (6 bases). Trimming took off 10 bases at V and 7 bases at J, with 24 bases between the two ends. In germline, CDR1 is MNHEY, CDR2 SVGAGI. The CDR3 is 15 residues long.

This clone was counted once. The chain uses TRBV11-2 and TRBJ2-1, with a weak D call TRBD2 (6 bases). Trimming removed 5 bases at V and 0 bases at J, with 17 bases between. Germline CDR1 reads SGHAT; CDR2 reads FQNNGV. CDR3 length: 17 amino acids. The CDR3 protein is CASSARKTRGSYNEQFF. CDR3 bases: TGTGCCAGCAGCGCCCGGAAGACTAGGGGCTCCTACAATGAGCAGTTCTTC.

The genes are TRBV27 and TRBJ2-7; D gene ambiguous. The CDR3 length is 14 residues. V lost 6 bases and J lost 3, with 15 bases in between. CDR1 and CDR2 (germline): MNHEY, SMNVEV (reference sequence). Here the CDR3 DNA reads TGTGCCAGCAGGAGAAACACTGCTGGCTACGAGCAGTACTTC. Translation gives CASRRNTAGYEQYF.

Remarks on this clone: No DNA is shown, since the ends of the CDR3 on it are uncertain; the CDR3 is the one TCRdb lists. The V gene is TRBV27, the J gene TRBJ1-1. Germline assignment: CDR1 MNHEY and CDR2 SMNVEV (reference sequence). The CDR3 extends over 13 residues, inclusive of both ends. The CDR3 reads CASKTLWGAGTFF.

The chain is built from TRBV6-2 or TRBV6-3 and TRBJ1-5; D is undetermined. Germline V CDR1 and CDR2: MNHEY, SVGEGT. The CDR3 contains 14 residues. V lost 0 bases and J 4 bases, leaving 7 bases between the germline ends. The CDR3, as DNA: TGTGCCAGCAGTTACTCAGGGTTTAATCAGCCCCAGCATTTT. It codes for CASSYSGFNQPQHF.

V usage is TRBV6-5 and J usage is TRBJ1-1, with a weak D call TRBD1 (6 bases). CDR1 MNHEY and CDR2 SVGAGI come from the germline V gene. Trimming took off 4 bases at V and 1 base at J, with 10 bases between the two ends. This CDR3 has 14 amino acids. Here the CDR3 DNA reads TGTGCCAGCAGTTTTGACAGGCGGAACACTGAAGCTTTCTTT. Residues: CASSFDRRNTEAFF.

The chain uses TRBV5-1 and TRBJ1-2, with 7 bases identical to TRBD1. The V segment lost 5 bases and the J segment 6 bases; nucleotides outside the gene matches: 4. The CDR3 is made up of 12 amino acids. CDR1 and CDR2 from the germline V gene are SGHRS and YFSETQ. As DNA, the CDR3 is TGCGCCAGCAGTTCCACAGGGGATGGCTACACCTTC. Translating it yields CASSSTGDGYTF.

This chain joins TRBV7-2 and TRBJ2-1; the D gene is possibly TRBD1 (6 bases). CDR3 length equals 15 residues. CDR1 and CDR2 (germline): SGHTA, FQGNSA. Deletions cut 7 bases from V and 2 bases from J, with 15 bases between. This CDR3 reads CASTFTGFTYNEQFF. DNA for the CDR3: TGTGCCAGCACCTTCACAGGGTTTACCTACAATGAGCAGTTCTTC. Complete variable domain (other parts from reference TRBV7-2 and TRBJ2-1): GAGVSQSPSNKVTEKGKDVELRCDPISGHTALYWYRQSLGQGLEFLIYFQGNSAPDKSGLPSDRFSAERTGGSVSTLTIQRTQQEDSAVYLCASTFTGFTYNEQFFGPGTRLTVL.

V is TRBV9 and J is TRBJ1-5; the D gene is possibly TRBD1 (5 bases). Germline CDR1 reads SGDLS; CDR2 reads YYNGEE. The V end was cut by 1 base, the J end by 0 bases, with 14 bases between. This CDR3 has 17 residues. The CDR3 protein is CASSVNAGTASNQPQHF. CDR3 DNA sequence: TGTGCCAGCAGCGTAAATGCGGGGACGGCTAGCAATCAGCCCCAGCATTTT. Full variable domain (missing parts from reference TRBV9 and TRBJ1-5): DSGVTQTPKHLITATGQRVTLRCSPRSGDLSVYWYQQSLDQGLQFLIQYYNGEERAKGNILERFSAQQFPDLHSELNLSSLELGDSALYFCASSVNAGTASNQPQHFGDGTRLSIL.

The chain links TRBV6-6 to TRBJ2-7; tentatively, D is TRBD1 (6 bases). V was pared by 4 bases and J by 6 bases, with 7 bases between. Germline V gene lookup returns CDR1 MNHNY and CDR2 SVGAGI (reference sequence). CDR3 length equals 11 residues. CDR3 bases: TGTGCCAGCAGTTCAGGGGTCGAGCAGTACTTC. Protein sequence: CASSSGVEQYF.

The CDR3 loop reads CASSSQTANYGYTF. As DNA, the CDR3 is TGCGCCAGCAGCTCCCAGACAGCTAACTATGGCTACACCTTC. The chain links TRBV5-1 to TRBJ1-2; D is possibly TRBD1 (5 bases). With 3 bases removed from V and 0 bases from J, the gap between germline ends came to 9 bases. The germline CDR1 and CDR2 sequences are SGHRS and YFSETQ. The CDR3 consists of 14 residues. The full variable domain, completed using reference TRBV5-1 and TRBJ1-2, is KAGVTQTPRYLIKTRGQQVTLSCSPISGHRSVSWYQQTPGQGLQFLFEYFSETQRNKGNFPGRFSGRQFSNSRSEMNVSTLELGDSALYLCASSSQTANYGYTFGSGTRLTVV.

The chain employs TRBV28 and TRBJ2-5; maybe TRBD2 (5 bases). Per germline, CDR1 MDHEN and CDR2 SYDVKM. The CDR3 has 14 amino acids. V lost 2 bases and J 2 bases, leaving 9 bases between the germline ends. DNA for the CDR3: TGTGCCAGCAGTTTAATAGGGAGACAAGAGACCCAGTACTTC. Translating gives CASSLIGRQETQYF.

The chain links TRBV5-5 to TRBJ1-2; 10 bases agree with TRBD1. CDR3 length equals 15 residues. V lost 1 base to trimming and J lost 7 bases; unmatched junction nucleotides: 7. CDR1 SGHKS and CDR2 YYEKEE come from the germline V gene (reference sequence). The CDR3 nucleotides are TGTGCCAGCAGCTTGCAAGGACAGGGGGTTCGTGGCTACACCTTC. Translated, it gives CASSLQGQGVRGYTF.

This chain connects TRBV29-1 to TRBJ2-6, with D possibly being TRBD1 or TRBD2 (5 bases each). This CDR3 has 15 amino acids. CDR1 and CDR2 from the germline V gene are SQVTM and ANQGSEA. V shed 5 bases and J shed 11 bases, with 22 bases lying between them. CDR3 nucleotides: TGCAGCGTTTATGAGACCGGGGCCCCGACAGACGTCCTGACTTTC. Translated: CSVYETGAPTDVLTF.

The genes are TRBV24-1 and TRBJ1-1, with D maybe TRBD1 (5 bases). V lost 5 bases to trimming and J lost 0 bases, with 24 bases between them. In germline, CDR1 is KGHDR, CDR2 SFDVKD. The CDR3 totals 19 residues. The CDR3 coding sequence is TGTGCCACCAGTGGGGGCCCAGAAGCCGGGGCACCCGTGAACACTGAAGCTTTCTTT. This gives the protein CATSGGPEAGAPVNTEAFF.

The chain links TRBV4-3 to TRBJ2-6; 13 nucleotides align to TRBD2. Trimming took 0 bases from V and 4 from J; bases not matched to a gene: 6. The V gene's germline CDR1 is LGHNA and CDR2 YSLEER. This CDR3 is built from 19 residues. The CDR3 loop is CASSQDALAGGLGANVLTF. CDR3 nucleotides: TGCGCCAGCAGCCAAGATGCACTAGCGGGGGGGCTGGGGGCCAACGTCCTGACTTTC.

The CDR3 region has the DNA TGTGCCAGCAGTTTACGTCGTCTAGCGGGGTATAGCACAGATACGCAGTATTTT. Its protein product is CASSLRRLAGYSTDTQYF. The chain joins TRBV28 to TRBJ2-3, with TRBD2 matching 9 bases. The CDR3 spans 18 residues. CDR1 is MDHEN and CDR2 is SYDVKM in the germline V gene. With 2 bases clipped from V and 0 bases from J, the junction kept 9 bases outside the gene matches.

CDR3: CASSYSLTGHGEKLFF. The CDR3, as DNA: TGTGCCAGCAGTTACTCGCTAACAGGGCACGGTGAAAAACTGTTTTTT. The rearrangement uses TRBV6-5 and TRBJ1-4; possibly TRBD1 for D (6 bases). Trimming removed 0 bases at V and 7 bases at J, with 15 bases between. CDR3 length: 16 residues. Per the germline V gene, CDR1 is MNHEY and CDR2 is SVGAGI.

The CDR3 spells CASSLGQRDKETQYF. CDR3 DNA: TGTGCCAGCAGCTTGGGGCAGCGGGATAAAGAGACCCAGTACTTC. The chain recombines TRBV5-6 with TRBJ2-5; 7 bases map to TRBD2. V lost 0 bases and J lost 3; bases outside the gene matches: 5. The germline V gene has CDR1 SGHDT and CDR2 YYEEEE. This CDR3 comprises 15 residues.

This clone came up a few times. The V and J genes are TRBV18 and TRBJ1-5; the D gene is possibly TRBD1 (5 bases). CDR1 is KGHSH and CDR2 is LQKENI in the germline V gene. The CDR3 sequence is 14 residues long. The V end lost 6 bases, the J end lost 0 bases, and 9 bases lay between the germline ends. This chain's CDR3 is CASSLGTSNQPQHF. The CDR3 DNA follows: TGTGCCAGCTCCCTGGGGACTAGCAATCAGCCCCAGCATTTT.

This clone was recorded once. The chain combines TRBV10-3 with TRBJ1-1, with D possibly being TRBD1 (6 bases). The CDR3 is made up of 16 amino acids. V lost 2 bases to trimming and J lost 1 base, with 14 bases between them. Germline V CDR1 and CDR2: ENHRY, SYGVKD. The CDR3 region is CAISERGNRANTEAFF. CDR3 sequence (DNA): TGTGCCATCAGTGAGAGGGGTAACAGGGCGAACACTGAAGCTTTCTTT.

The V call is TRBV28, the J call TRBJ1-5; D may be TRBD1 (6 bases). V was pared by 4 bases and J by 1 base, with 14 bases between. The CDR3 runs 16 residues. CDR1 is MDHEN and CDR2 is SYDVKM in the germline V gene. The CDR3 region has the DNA TGTGCCAGCAGTTATCAGACAAGGGGGAGCAATCAGCCCCAGCATTTT. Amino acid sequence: CASSYQTRGSNQPQHF.

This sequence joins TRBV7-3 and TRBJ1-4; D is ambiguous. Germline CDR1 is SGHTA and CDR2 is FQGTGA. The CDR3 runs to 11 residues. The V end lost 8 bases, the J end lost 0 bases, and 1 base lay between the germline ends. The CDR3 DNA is TGTGCCAGCGCAACTAATGAAAAACTGTTTTTT. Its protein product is CASATNEKLFF.